The 28 T cell receptor beta chains presented below share a single source sample, sequenced in a study of CD8 T cells in ankylosing spondylitis. TCRdb independently ran MiXCR on the 5' RACE reads; one entry per CDR3 protein. The data show fewer than 250,000 distinct CDR3 sequences, with roughly a tenth seen just once and roughly 2.5% held by the top ten. The sequencing input was blood, either unsorted or a sorted T cell fraction (not recorded which). These receptors were taken from a male donor with ankylosing spondylitis or in good health (not recorded which).

Note on this clonotype: No DNA is shown, since the ends of the CDR3 on it are uncertain; the CDR3 is the one TCRdb lists. The genes are TRBV5-1 and TRBJ2-1; the table's D call of TRBD1 was not tested on the DNA. Germline values: CDR1 SGHRS, CDR2 YFSETQ. The CDR3 extends over 16 residues, inclusive of both ends. The CDR3: CASSFGPGAIYNEQFF.

At least ten counts were recorded for this clonotype. J is TRBJ2-5 and V is TRBV4-1, with D possibly being TRBD2 (6 bases). Trimming took off 1 base at V and 1 base at J, with 13 bases between the two ends. The CDR3 loop spans 16 amino acids. Germline lookup yields CDR1 MGHRA and CDR2 YSYEKL. The CDR3 nucleotides are TGCGCCAGCAGCCAAGGAACTAGCCGCTTCCAAGAGACCCAGTACTTC. It is translated as CASSQGTSRFQETQYF.

The V and J genes are TRBV5-1 and TRBJ1-5; maybe TRBD1 (6 bases). The CDR3 has 13 residues. Trimming shortened V by 3 bases and J by 5 bases, and 9 bases separated the two germline ends. Per germline, CDR1 SGHRS and CDR2 YFSETQ. CDR3 amino acids: CASSWGADQPQHF. CDR3 sequence (DNA): TGCGCCAGCAGCTGGGGGGCTGATCAGCCCCAGCATTTT.

This clonotype came up many times. This rearrangement joins TRBV4-2 to TRBJ2-7; D uncertain. The CDR3 spans 14 residues. CDR1 is LGHNA and CDR2 is YNFKEQ in the germline V gene. V was trimmed by 0 bases and J by 3 bases, leaving 9 bases between them. The CDR3 DNA reads as TGTGCCAGCAGCCAAGACGTCGGAAACTACGAGCAGTACTTC. It encodes CASSQDVGNYEQYF.

This clonotype was seen repeatedly, ten times or more. V usage is TRBV7-2 and J usage is TRBJ1-2, with D perhaps TRBD1 (6 bases). The ends were cut back, 5 bases at V and 1 base at J, with 17 bases in the middle. Germline lookup yields CDR1 SGHTA and CDR2 FQGNSA. The CDR3 sequence is 16 residues long. In DNA form, the CDR3 reads TGTGCCAGCAGCCGGGGACACGTACCCCTTAACTATGGCTACACCTTC. It codes for CASSRGHVPLNYGYTF.

In this sample, this clonotype turned up many times. The V call is TRBV12-3 or TRBV12-4, the J call TRBJ1-2; D is perhaps TRBD1 (6 bases). This CDR3 region has 11 residues. The V gene lost 6 bases and the J gene lost 8 bases, with 10 bases spanning the gap. The CDR3 DNA sequence: TGTGCCAGCAGACTGACAGGAGGCTACACCTTC. Its protein is CASRLTGGYTF.

Ten or more counts support this clonotype. V and J are TRBV12-3 or TRBV12-4 and TRBJ2-3; D may be TRBD2 (7 bases). Deletions cut 2 bases from V and 5 bases from J, with 11 bases between. The CDR3 is 14 amino acids. The chain's CDR3 is CASSLSGEGDTQYF. CDR3 in DNA: TGTGCCAGCAGTTTATCAGGGGAGGGAGATACGCAGTATTTT.

This clonotype came up a few times. The V gene is TRBV28, the J gene TRBJ2-3; 8 nucleotides agree with TRBD2. V dropped 3 bases and J dropped 4; count of bases not matched to a gene: 6. Germline CDR1 is MDHEN and CDR2 is SYDVKM. The CDR3 length is 15 residues. CDR3: CASSFSGLEADTQYF. The DNA for the CDR3 is TGTGCCAGCAGTTTTTCGGGACTAGAGGCAGATACGCAGTATTTT. Drawing the rest from reference TRBV28 and TRBJ2-3, the complete variable domain is DVKVTQSSRYLVKRTGEKVFLECVQDMDHENMFWYRQDPGLGLRLIYFSYDVKMKEKGDIPEGYSVSREKKERFSLILESASTNQTSMYLCASSFSGLEADTQYFGPGTRLTVL.

This clonotype came up many times. The V call is TRBV5-1, the J call TRBJ1-1, with D uncertain. Germline lookup yields CDR1 SGHRS and CDR2 YFSETQ. Trimming left V 7 bases short and J 5 bases short, with 15 bases between. The CDR3 spans 13 residues. This CDR3 is CASLDLTGTEAFF. The CDR3 DNA is TGCGCCAGCCTTGACTTGACGGGAACTGAAGCTTTCTTT.

This clonotype has at least ten counts. The rearrangement links TRBV11-3 to TRBJ2-1; 8 nucleotides match TRBD2. Germline CDR1 is SGHNT and CDR2 is YENEEA. The CDR3 loop spans 14 amino acids. V trimming: 6 bases; J trimming: 8 bases; junction bases outside the gene matches: 9. The CDR3 loop is CASSYEAGAHEQFF. The CDR3 nucleotides read TGTGCCAGCAGTTATGAAGCGGGAGCTCATGAGCAGTTCTTC.

On this clonotype: A much larger clone is a single base away; this may be a read error. V usage is TRBV9 and J usage is TRBJ1-3; D remains ambiguous. Germline CDR1 is SGDLS and CDR2 is YYNGEE. This CDR3 region has 15 residues. CDR3 amino acids: CASSVREGYGSTIYF. The CDR3 DNA sequence: TGTGCCAGCAGCGTACGGGAGGGATACGGAAGCACCATATATTTT.

The table lists this clonotype with many counts. V is TRBV21-1 and J is TRBJ2-1; the D call TRBD1 from the table was never checked on the DNA. TRBV21-1 has pseudogene status. The CDR3 runs to 16 residues. CDR3 residues: CASISQLDWVYNEQFF. The CDR3 DNA is TGTGCCAGCATTTCACAACTGGACTGGGTTTACAATGAGCAGTTCTTC.

Turning to this clonotype: Compared with germline, one end of the junction differs, possibly owing to a read error. The rearrangement links TRBV19 to TRBJ1-2; D unclear. The V gene's germline CDR1 is LNHDA and CDR2 SQIVND (reference sequence). The CDR3 length is 14 residues. The DNA for the CDR3 is TGTGCCAGTAGTATTGGGTTGGAGGCTACTCATTCCCAGTTC. The encoded protein is CASSIGLEATHSQF.

Many counts were recorded for this clonotype. The chain combines TRBV5-1 with TRBJ2-1, with D possibly matching TRBD2 (5 bases). V dropped 0 bases and J dropped 2 bases, with 9 bases sitting between them. From germline, CDR1 is SGHRS and CDR2 YFSETQ. The CDR3 sequence is 15 residues long. The CDR3 DNA follows: TGCGCCAGCAGCTTGGCAGAGGGCCCCTACAATGAGCAGTTCTTC. Its translation is CASSLAEGPYNEQFF.

This clonotype was counted ten times or more. CDR3 region: CASSLAGKGPDTQYF. CDR3 coding DNA: TGTGCCAGCAGCTTAGCAGGGAAGGGCCCAGATACGCAGTATTTT. The rearrangement joins TRBV7-2 to TRBJ2-3; no reliable D call. The CDR3 length is 15 residues. Trimming shortened V by 0 bases and J by 4 bases, and 11 bases separated the two germline ends. Germline V gene lookup returns CDR1 SGHTA and CDR2 FQGNSA.

The genes are TRBV5-1 and TRBJ2-3, with D tentatively TRBD1 (6 bases). V lost 0 bases to trimming and J lost 2 bases, with 13 bases between them. The germline V gene has CDR1 SGHRS and CDR2 YFSETQ. The CDR3 length is 16 residues. The CDR3 spells CASSLEGGLNTDTQYF. CDR3 nucleotides: TGCGCCAGCAGCTTGGAAGGGGGTTTGAACACAGATACGCAGTATTTT.

This clonotype was observed at least ten times. The chain recombines TRBV12-3 or TRBV12-4 with TRBJ2-3; unclear D gene. V was pared by 10 bases and J by 2 bases, with 16 bases between. The CDR3 has 14 residues. This chain's CDR3 is CATRLSGTTDTQYF. The CDR3 bases are TGTGCCACGAGACTGTCGGGCACCACAGATACGCAGTATTTT.

This clonotype has ten or more counts. The V and J genes are TRBV6-1 and TRBJ1-2, with D uncertain. V gave up 5 bases and J gave up 2 bases, with 9 bases separating them. The CDR3 runs to 13 residues. The germline V gene encodes CDR1 MNHNS and CDR2 SASEGT. The CDR3 protein is CASSQQINYGYTF. In DNA, the CDR3 is TGTGCCAGCAGTCAACAAATCAACTATGGCTACACCTTC.

This clonotype was detected a few times. The V call is TRBV7-9, the J call TRBJ2-3, with 7 bases fitting TRBD2. The CDR3 spans 15 residues. With V trimmed by 4 bases and J by 0 bases, 4 bases remained unmatched. The germline gives CDR1 SEHNR, CDR2 FQNEAQ (reference sequence). CDR3 nucleotides: TGTGCCAGCAGCTGGGGAGGGGTAAGCACAGATACGCAGTATTTT. Its protein product is CASSWGGVSTDTQYF.

At least ten counts were recorded for this clonotype. The gene calls are TRBV6-5 and TRBJ2-3; 10 bases are shared with TRBD2. The CDR3 has 17 residues. CDR1 and CDR2 (germline): MNHEY, SVGAGI. Trimming cost V 4 bases and J 5 bases; bases outside gene matches: 12. The CDR3 region has the DNA TGTGCCAGCAGTTCCCACAGAGCGGGGGGGCTTAGAGATACGCAGTATTTT. It translates to CASSSHRAGGLRDTQYF.

This clonotype was counted ten times or more. V is TRBV29-1 and J is TRBJ2-2; 9 bases are a match to TRBD1. The V segment lost 2 bases and the J segment 1 base; nucleotides outside the gene matches: 8. Germline lookup yields CDR1 SQVTM and CDR2 ANQGSEA. CDR3 size: 17 residues. CDR3 in amino acids: CSVEKGQGIRNTGELFF. The CDR3 coding sequence is TGCAGCGTTGAAAAGGGACAGGGTATCAGGAACACCGGGGAGCTGTTTTTT.

This clonotype was detected many times. The gene calls are TRBV4-1 and TRBJ2-1; TRBD1 matches 8 bases. CDR1 and CDR2 from the germline V gene are MGHRA and YSYEKL. With 1 base clipped from V and 1 base from J, the junction kept 3 bases outside the gene matches. The CDR3 runs to 16 residues. CDR3 residues: CASSQVDRASYNEQFF. The DNA of the CDR3 is TGCGCCAGCAGCCAAGTGGACAGGGCGTCCTACAATGAGCAGTTCTTC.

CDR3 residues: CSVAGWGINTEAFF. DNA of the CDR3: TGCAGCGTTGCGGGGTGGGGGATTAACACTGAAGCTTTCTTT. The chain employs TRBV29-1 and TRBJ1-1, with D maybe TRBD1 (5 bases). The CDR3 sequence is 14 residues long. Trimming shortened V by 4 bases and J by 2 bases, and 14 bases separated the two germline ends. Germline V gives CDR1 SQVTM, CDR2 ANQGSEA.

This clonotype was recorded many times. J is TRBJ2-3 and V is TRBV29-1; D is ambiguous. Trimming shortened V by 7 bases and J by 6 bases, and 11 bases separated the two germline ends. The CDR3 length is 11 residues. CDR1 is SQVTM and CDR2 is ANQGSEA in the germline V gene. For the CDR3, the DNA is TGCAGCGCCACAGCGTGGGATACGCAGTATTTT. Translating gives CSATAWDTQYF.

The J gene is TRBJ2-2, the V gene TRBV18; 7 nucleotides align to TRBD1. V was pared by 2 bases and J by 5 bases, with 8 bases of the junction left unmatched. The CDR3 runs 16 residues. Germline V gene sequence: CDR1 KGHSH, CDR2 LQKENI. CDR3 residues: CASSPIEGARTGELFF. The CDR3 bases are TGTGCCAGCTCACCAATAGAGGGGGCGAGAACCGGGGAGCTGTTTTTT.

The rearrangement uses TRBV18 and TRBJ2-1, with D perhaps TRBD2 (6 bases). The CDR3 covers 14 residues. CDR1 and CDR2 from the germline V gene are KGHSH and LQKENI. V was trimmed by 3 bases and J by 6 bases, leaving 12 bases between them. CDR3 sequence (DNA): TGTGCCAGCTCACCCTTCGGAGGGTCCAATGAGCAGTTCTTC. This codes for CASSPFGGSNEQFF.

This clonotype was seen many times. The V and J genes are TRBV21-1 and TRBJ2-5. TRBV21-1 is marked as a pseudogene. The CDR3 is 11 residues long. CDR3 in amino acids: CAITLRETQYF. DNA of the CDR3: TGTGCCATCACTTTGCGAGAGACCCAGTACTTC.

This clonotype was seen a few times. J is TRBJ2-1 and V is TRBV7-8; 9 nucleotides align to TRBD2. The CDR3 is 17 amino acids. The germline V gene has CDR1 SGHVS and CDR2 FQNEAQ. V lost 3 bases to trimming and J lost 5 bases; unmatched junction nucleotides: 11. The CDR3 loop reads CASSFPSGGGDDNEQFF. For the CDR3, the DNA is TGTGCCAGCAGCTTCCCCTCAGGCGGGGGGGACGACAATGAGCAGTTCTTC.